The following is a T cell receptor (beta chain) sequence with its context. This record belongs to a study of blood T cell repertoires in COVID-19. The overall study: Acute and convalescent COVID-19 samples came from the United States, Italy and Spain. PBMCs, B-cell-depleted T cells, or T cells provided the cDNA or gDNA that made up the material.

TCRdb's copy holds only in-frame clones and misses some; the assay was immunoSEQ multiplex PCR. The sample holds about 150,000 clones, around 87% seen once. J gave up 3 bases and V 2 bases, and 6 bases lay outside the gene matches. The CDR3 consists of 16 residues. In germline, CDR1 is KGHSH, CDR2 LQKENI. Seattle enrolled patients during active infection and tracked them longitudinally. This clonotype originated in a woman older than 75 with COVID-19, enrolled during active disease. This sequence joins TRBV18 and TRBJ1-1; 10 nucleotides line up with TRBD1. Sequencing used peripheral blood. The CDR3 protein is CASSPLTGGEDTEAFF. The DNA for the CDR3 is TGTGCCAGCTCACCATTGACAGGGGGCGAGGACACTGAAGCTTTCTTT.